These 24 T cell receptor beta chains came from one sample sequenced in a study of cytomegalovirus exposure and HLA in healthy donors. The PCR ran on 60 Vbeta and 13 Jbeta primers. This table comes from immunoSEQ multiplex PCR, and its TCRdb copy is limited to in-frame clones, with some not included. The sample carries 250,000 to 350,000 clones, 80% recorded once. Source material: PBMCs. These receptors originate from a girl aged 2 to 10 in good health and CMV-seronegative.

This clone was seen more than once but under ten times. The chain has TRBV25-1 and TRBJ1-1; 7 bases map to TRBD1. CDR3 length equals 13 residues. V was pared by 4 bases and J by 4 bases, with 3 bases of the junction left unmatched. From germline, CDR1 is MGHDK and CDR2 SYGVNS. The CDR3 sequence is CASSADRVTEAFF. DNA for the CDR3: TGTGCCAGCAGTGCCGACAGGGTCACTGAAGCTTTCTTT.

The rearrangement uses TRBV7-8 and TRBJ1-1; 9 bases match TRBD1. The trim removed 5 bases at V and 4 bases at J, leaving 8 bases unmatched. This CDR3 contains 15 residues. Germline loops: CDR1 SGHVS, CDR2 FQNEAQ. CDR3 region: CASSRWTGEGTEAFF. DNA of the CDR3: TGTGCCAGCAGCCGATGGACAGGGGAGGGCACTGAAGCTTTCTTT. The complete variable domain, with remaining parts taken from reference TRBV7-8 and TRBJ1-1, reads GAGVSQSPRYKVAKRGQDVALRCDPISGHVSLFWYQQALGQGPEFLTYFQNEAQLDKSGLPSDRFFAERPEGSVSTLKIQRTQQEDSAVYLCASSRWTGEGTEAFFGQGTRLTVV.

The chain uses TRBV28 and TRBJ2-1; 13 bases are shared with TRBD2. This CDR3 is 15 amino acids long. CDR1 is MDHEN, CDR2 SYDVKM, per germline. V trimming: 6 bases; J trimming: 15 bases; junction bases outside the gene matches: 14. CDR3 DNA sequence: TGTGCCAGCAGACTTATGGCGACTAGCGGGGGGAGGGCGTTCTTC. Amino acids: CASRLMATSGGRAFF. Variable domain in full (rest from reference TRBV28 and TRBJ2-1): DVKVTQSSRYLVKRTGEKVFLECVQDMDHENMFWYRQDPGLGLRLIYFSYDVKMKEKGDIPEGYSVSREKKERFSLILESASTNQTSMYLCASRLMATSGGRAFFGPGTRLTVL.

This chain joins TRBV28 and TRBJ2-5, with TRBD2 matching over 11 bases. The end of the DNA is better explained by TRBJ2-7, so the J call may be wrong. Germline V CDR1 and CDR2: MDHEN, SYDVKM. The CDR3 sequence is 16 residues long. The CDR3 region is CASSLLGTSGSYEQYF. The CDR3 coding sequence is TGTGCCAGCAGTTTATTGGGGACTAGCGGATCCTACGAGCAGTACTTC.

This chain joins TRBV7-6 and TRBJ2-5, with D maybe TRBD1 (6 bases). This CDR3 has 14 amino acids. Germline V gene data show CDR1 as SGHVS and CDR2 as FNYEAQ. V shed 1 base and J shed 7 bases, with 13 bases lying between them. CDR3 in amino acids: CASSLVGGSGTQYF. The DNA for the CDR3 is TGTGCCAGCAGCTTAGTAGGGGGTAGTGGGACCCAGTACTTC. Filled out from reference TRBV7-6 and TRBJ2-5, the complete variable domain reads GAGVSQSPRYKVTKRGQDVALRCDPISGHVSLYWYRQALGQGPEFLTYFNYEAQQDKSGLPNDRFSAERPEGSISTLTIQRTEQRDSAMYRCASSLVGGSGTQYFGPGTRLLVL.

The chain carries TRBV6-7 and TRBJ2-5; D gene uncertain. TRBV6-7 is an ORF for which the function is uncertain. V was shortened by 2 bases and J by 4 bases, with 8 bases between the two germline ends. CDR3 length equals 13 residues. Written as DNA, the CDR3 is TGTGCCAGCAGTTACATCGGTCGAGAGACCCAGTACTTC. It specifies CASSYIGRETQYF.

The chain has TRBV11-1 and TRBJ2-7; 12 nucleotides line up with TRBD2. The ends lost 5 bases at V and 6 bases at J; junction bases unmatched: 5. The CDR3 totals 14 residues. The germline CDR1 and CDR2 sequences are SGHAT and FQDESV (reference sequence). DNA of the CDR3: TGTGCCAGCAGCACGACTAGCGGGAGATCCGAGCAGTACTTC. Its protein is CASSTTSGRSEQYF.

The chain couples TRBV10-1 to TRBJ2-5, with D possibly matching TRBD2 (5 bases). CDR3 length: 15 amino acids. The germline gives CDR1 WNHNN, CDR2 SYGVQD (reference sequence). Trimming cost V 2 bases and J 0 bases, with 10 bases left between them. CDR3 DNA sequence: TGCGCCAGCAGTGAGGCGGGCTCGTACCAAGAGACCCAGTACTTC. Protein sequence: CASSEAGSYQETQYF.

CDR3 loop: CASSLLKGAFYEQYF. Here the CDR3 DNA reads TGTGCCAGCAGCCTTCTGAAGGGGGCTTTCTACGAGCAGTACTTC. The rearrangement uses TRBV11-2 and TRBJ2-7; the match to TRBD1 covers 7 bases. The CDR3 consists of 15 residues. Germline CDR1 is SGHAT and CDR2 is FQNNGV. V dropped 5 bases and J dropped 3; count of bases not matched to a gene: 10. The full variable domain, its missing parts supplied by reference TRBV11-2 and TRBJ2-7, is EAGVAQSPRYKIIEKRQSVAFWCNPISGHATLYWYQQILGQGPKLLIQFQNNGVVDDSQLPKDRFSAERLKGVDSTLKIQPAKLEDSAVYLCASSLLKGAFYEQYFGPGTRLTVT.

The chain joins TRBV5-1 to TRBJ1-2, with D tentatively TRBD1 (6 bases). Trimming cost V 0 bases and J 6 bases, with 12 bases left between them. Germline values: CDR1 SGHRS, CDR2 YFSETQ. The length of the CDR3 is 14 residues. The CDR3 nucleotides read TGCGCCAGCAGCTTGGGTCAGGGGATCGATGGCTACACCTTC. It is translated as CASSLGQGIDGYTF.

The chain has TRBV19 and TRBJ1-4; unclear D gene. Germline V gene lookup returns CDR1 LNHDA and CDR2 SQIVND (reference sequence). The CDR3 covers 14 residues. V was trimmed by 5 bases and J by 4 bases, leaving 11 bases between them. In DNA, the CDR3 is TGTGCCAGTAGTGTGTGGTCAGGTAATGAAAAACTGTTTTTT. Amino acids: CASSVWSGNEKLFF.

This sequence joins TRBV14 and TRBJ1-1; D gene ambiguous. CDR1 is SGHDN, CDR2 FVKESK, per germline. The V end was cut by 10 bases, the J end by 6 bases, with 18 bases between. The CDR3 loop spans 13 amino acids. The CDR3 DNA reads TGTGCCACCAGGAGGTCAGAGCAATCTGAAGCTTTCTTT. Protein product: CATRRSEQSEAFF.

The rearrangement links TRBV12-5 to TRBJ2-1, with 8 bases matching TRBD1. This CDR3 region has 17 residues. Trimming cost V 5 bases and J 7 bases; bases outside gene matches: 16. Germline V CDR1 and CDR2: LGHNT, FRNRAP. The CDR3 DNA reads TGTGCTAGTGGTCCGTCCCTTTGGACAGGGACCTTAAATGAGCAGTTCTTC. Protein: CASGPSLWTGTLNEQFF.

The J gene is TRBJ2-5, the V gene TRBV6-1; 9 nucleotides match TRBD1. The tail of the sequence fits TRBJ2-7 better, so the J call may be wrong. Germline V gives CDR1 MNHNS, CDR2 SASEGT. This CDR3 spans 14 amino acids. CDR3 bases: TGTGCCAGCAGTGAACGGGACAGGGTACCCGAGCAGTACTTC. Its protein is CASSERDRVPEQYF.

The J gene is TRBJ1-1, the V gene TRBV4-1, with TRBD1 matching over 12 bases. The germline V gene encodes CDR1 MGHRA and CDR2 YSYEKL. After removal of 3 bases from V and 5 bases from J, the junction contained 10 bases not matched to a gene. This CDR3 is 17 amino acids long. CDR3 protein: CASSQAGDRGRVTEAFF. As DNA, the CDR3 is TGCGCCAGCAGCCAGGCCGGGGACAGGGGGCGGGTAACTGAAGCTTTCTTT.

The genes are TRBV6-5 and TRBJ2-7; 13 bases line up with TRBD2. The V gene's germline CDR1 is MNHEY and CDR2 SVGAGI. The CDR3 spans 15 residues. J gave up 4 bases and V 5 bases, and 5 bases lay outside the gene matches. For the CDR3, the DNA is TGTGCCAGCAGTCCGCGGACTAGCGGGAGTTACGAGCAGTACTTC. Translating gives CASSPRTSGSYEQYF.

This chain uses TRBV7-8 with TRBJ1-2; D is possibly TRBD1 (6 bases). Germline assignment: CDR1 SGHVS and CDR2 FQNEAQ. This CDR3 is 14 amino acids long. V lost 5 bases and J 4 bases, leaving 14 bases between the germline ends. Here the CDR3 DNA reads TGTGCCAGCAGCCCGATGGACAGCATCTATGGCTACACCTTC. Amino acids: CASSPMDSIYGYTF.

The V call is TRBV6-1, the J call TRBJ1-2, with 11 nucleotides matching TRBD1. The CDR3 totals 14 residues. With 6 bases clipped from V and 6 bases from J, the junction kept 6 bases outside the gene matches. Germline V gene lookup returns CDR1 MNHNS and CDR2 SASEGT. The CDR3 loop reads CASSTDRGLNGYTF. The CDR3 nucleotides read TGTGCCAGCAGCACGGACAGGGGGCTTAATGGCTACACCTTC.

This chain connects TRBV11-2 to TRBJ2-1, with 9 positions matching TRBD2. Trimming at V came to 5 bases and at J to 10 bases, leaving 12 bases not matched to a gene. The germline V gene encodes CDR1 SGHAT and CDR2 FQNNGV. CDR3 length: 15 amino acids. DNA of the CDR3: TGTGCCAGCAGCCTCCTATGGGGAGCGGGAGGAGAGCAGTTCTTC. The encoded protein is CASSLLWGAGGEQFF. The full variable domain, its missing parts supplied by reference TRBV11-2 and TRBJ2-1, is EAGVAQSPRYKIIEKRQSVAFWCNPISGHATLYWYQQILGQGPKLLIQFQNNGVVDDSQLPKDRFSAERLKGVDSTLKIQPAKLEDSAVYLCASSLLWGAGGEQFFGPGTRLTVL.

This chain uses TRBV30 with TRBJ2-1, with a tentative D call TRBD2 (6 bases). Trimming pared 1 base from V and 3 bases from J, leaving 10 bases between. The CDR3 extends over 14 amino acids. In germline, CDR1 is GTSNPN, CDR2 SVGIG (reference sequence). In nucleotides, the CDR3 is TGTGCCTGGAGTGGTCGGGGGATCTACAATGAGCAGTTCTTC. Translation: CAWSGRGIYNEQFF.

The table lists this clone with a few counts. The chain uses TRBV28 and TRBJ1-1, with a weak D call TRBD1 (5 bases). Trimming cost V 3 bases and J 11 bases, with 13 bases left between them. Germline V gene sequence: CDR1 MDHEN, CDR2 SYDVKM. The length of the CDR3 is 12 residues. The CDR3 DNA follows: TGTGCCAGCAGTTTCCCAGGGAAGGGGGCTTTCTTT. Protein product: CASSFPGKGAFF.

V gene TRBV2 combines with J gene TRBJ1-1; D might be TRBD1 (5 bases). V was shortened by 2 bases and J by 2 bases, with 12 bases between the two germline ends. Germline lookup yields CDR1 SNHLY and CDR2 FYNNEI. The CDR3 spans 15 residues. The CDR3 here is CASSEQGVGNTEAFF. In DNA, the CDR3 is TGTGCCAGCAGTGAACAGGGCGTCGGTAACACTGAAGCTTTCTTT.

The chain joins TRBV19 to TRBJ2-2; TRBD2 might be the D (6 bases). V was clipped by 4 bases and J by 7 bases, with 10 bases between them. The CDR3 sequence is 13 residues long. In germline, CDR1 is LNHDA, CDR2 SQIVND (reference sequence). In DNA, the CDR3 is TGTGCCAGTAGTACCGCCGGGGGCGGGGAGCTGTTTTTT. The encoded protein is CASSTAGGGELFF. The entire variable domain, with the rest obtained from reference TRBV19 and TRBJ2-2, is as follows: DGGITQSPKYLFRKEGQNVTLSCEQNLNHDAMYWYRQDPGQGLRLIYYSQIVNDFQKGDIAEGYSVSREKKESFPLTVTSAQKNPTAFYLCASSTAGGGELFFGEGSRLTVL.

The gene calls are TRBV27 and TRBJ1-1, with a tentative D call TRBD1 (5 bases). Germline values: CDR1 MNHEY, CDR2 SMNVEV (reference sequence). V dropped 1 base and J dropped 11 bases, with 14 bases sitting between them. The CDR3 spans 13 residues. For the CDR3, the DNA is TGTGCCAGCAGTTTATACACCGGTCGGGGGGCTTTCTTT. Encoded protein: CASSLYTGRGAFF.